The 32 T cell receptor beta chains given below trace back to one sample, sequenced in a study of PD-L1 blockade in urothelial cancer. Some clones are missing from TCRdb's copy, which holds only in-frame ones; the method was immunoSEQ multiplex PCR. The data contain 45,000 to 60,000 clones, more than 75% of them seen just once; the ten biggest clones take up 2% to 3%. The time point denotes: peripheral blood 6 weeks after treatment start. The specimen was PBMCs, collected around atezolizumab (anti-PD-L1) treatment. Receptors were obtained from a man aged 60 to 75 with urothelial cancer.

The rearrangement joins TRBV6-1 to TRBJ1-6; 7 positions match TRBD1. Unmatched junction bases numbered 8, after V lost 3 bases and J lost 0 bases. The CDR3 spans 18 residues. The germline CDR1 and CDR2 sequences are MNHNS and SASEGT. Written as DNA, the CDR3 is TGTGCCAGCAGTGAGGCGGGACAGTTTTACTCCTATAATTCACCCCTCCACTTT. Translating it yields CASSEAGQFYSYNSPLHF.

The chain combines TRBV5-1 with TRBJ2-5; TRBD2 might be the D (6 bases). CDR1 SGHRS and CDR2 YFSETQ come from the germline V gene. The ends were cut back, 1 base at V and 4 bases at J, with 11 bases in the middle. The CDR3 is 14 residues long. The CDR3 region is CASSLWSGAETQYF. CDR3 sequence (DNA): TGCGCCAGCAGCTTGTGGTCGGGAGCAGAGACCCAGTACTTC.

This rearrangement joins TRBV29-1 to TRBJ2-1, with 9 bases identical to TRBD2. CDR3 size: 15 residues. Per the germline V gene, CDR1 is SQVTM and CDR2 is ANQGSEA. V shed 4 bases, J shed 5 bases, and the junction held 9 bases outside the gene matches. The CDR3 sequence is CSVAVAGGFNNEQFF. CDR3 DNA: TGCAGCGTTGCGGTTGCGGGGGGGTTTAACAATGAGCAGTTCTTC.

This chain joins TRBV7-9 and TRBJ2-1; TRBD2 is a possible D gene (6 bases). V lost 3 bases, J lost 3 bases, and 9 bases lay in between. Per the germline V gene, CDR1 is SEHNR and CDR2 is FQNEAQ (reference sequence). The CDR3 loop spans 14 amino acids. CDR3 sequence: CASSLEGNYNEQFF. As DNA, the CDR3 is TGTGCCAGCAGCTTGGAGGGGAACTACAATGAGCAGTTCTTC.

This sequence joins TRBV4-1 and TRBJ2-3, with D tentatively TRBD2 (6 bases). V dropped 3 bases and J dropped 7 bases, with 26 bases sitting between them. Germline CDR1 is MGHRA and CDR2 is YSYEKL. This CDR3 has 18 amino acids. CDR3 DNA sequence: TGCGCCAGCAGCCATGGTATTATTAGGGGAAACGGGAGAAATACGCAGTATTTT. Its protein product is CASSHGIIRGNGRNTQYF.

The CDR3 is CASIIDNLNTEAFF. In DNA form, the CDR3 reads TGTGCCAGCATCATAGACAACTTGAACACTGAAGCTTTCTTT. The chain combines TRBV6-1 with TRBJ1-1; D is undetermined. V was pared by 7 bases and J by 0 bases, with 12 bases between. From germline, CDR1 is MNHNS and CDR2 SASEGT. This CDR3 comprises 14 residues.

This chain links TRBV7-9 with TRBJ2-6, with a possible D match to TRBD1 (5 bases). The CDR3 contains 15 residues. CDR1 is SEHNR, CDR2 FQNEAQ, per germline (reference sequence). V was cut by 5 bases and J by 9 bases, with 17 bases left in between. DNA for the CDR3: TGTGCCAGCAGCCTTCTGACAGCCAGCCTCAACGTCCTGACTTTC. It specifies CASSLLTASLNVLTF.

The table lists this clone with a few counts. The gene calls are TRBV4-1 and TRBJ2-7, with TRBD1 matching 9 bases. The germline V gene has CDR1 MGHRA and CDR2 YSYEKL. This CDR3 is 15 amino acids long. V gave up 0 bases and J gave up 9 bases; unmatched junction bases: 9. CDR3 bases: TGCGCCAGCAGCCAAGAGCCGGGACAGGGCCGTCGGCAGTACTTC. Protein product: CASSQEPGQGRRQYF.

The chain employs TRBV19 and TRBJ2-2; TRBD2 agrees at 10 bases. Germline V CDR1 and CDR2: LNHDA, SQIVND (reference sequence). CDR3 length: 17 amino acids. V was pared by 3 bases and J by 2 bases, with 6 bases of the junction left unmatched. In DNA form, the CDR3 reads TGTGCCAGTAGTATGGCTAGCGGGGGCCGAAACACCGGGGAGCTGTTTTTT. This translates into CASSMASGGRNTGELFF.

The chain employs TRBV6-5 and TRBJ1-5, with 9 nucleotides matching TRBD1. The germline CDR1 and CDR2 sequences are MNHEY and SVGAGI. This CDR3 is 15 amino acids long. After removal of 5 bases from V and 6 bases from J, the junction contained 8 bases not matched to a gene. The CDR3 is CASSNGQGTSQPQHF. The DNA for the CDR3 is TGTGCCAGCAGTAACGGACAGGGGACTTCTCAGCCCCAGCATTTT.

This chain connects TRBV4-3 to TRBJ2-2; 16 positions agree with TRBD2. Looked up from germline, CDR1 is LGHNA and CDR2 is YSLEER. The CDR3 has 18 amino acids. Germline trimming cut 4 bases from V and 6 bases from J; bases unmatched to any gene: 8. The CDR3 DNA follows: TGCGCCAGCAGCCCTGGTTCCGGGACTAGCGGGAGGGCCGGGGAGCTGTTTTTT. Translation: CASSPGSGTSGRAGELFF.

V is TRBV5-8 and J is TRBJ2-5, with 8 bases aligning to TRBD1. The length of the CDR3 is 16 residues. The ends lost 3 bases at V and 4 bases at J; junction bases unmatched: 11. Germline lookup yields CDR1 SGHTS and CDR2 YDEGEE. The CDR3 loop reads CASSWYRGIVGETQYF. For the CDR3, the DNA is TGTGCCAGCAGCTGGTACAGGGGGATCGTGGGAGAGACCCAGTACTTC.

The V and J genes are TRBV7-2 and TRBJ2-7, with 8 positions matching TRBD1. CDR1 SGHTA and CDR2 FQGNSA come from the germline V gene. The CDR3 runs 14 residues. V lost 5 bases, J lost 3 bases, and 6 bases stayed unmatched. The CDR3 is CASSPHRGIYEQYF. CDR3 bases: TGTGCCAGCAGCCCCCACAGGGGGATCTACGAGCAGTACTTC.

The rearrangement links TRBV6-6 to TRBJ1-2, with a tentative D call TRBD1 (6 bases). V was trimmed by 5 bases and J by 2 bases, leaving 9 bases between them. CDR1 is MNHNY, CDR2 SVGAGI, per germline (reference sequence). The CDR3 runs 13 residues. CDR3 in amino acids: CASSQTGNYGYTF. CDR3 sequence (DNA): TGTGCCAGCAGTCAAACAGGGAACTATGGCTACACCTTC.

The V and J genes are TRBV6-5 and TRBJ1-2; 7 bases line up with TRBD1. The junction had 13 bases not matched to a gene; V was cut back by 6 bases and J by 6 bases. CDR1 is MNHEY, CDR2 SVGAGI, per germline. This CDR3 has 15 residues. The CDR3 bases are TGTGCCAGCAGCCCCAACGTACAGGGGCGAAATGGCTACACCTTC. Its protein product is CASSPNVQGRNGYTF.

This clone has only a few counts. J is TRBJ2-7 and V is TRBV28; D gene uncertain. Trimming took 5 bases from V and 7 from J, leaving 18 bases between them. CDR1 and CDR2 from the germline V gene are MDHEN and SYDVKM. This CDR3 is built from 14 residues. The chain's CDR3 is CASSTPPPSLEQYF. The CDR3 DNA reads TGTGCCAGCAGTACTCCCCCTCCCTCCCTAGAGCAGTACTTC.

This chain connects TRBV7-9 to TRBJ1-6; D may be TRBD1 (5 bases). CDR1 SEHNR and CDR2 FQNEAQ come from the germline V gene (reference sequence). The CDR3 has 15 amino acids. Trimming stripped 6 bases from V and 6 bases from J, with 15 bases between. The CDR3 sequence: CASSLDSAVNSPLHF. The CDR3 nucleotides are TGTGCCAGCAGTCTCGACAGCGCAGTTAATTCACCCCTCCACTTT.

The chain is built from TRBV5-1 and TRBJ1-3; maybe TRBD1 (6 bases). The CDR3 sequence is 17 residues long. V lost 0 bases and J lost 2, with 15 bases in between. Per germline, CDR1 SGHRS and CDR2 YFSETQ. CDR3 coding DNA: TGCGCCAGCAGCTTGGAATCAGGGGCCGGGGCTGGAAACACCATATATTTT. Encoded protein: CASSLESGAGAGNTIYF.

This clone appeared once. The rearrangement uses TRBV10-3 and TRBJ1-1; a weak D match, TRBD1 (6 bases). Trimming left V 2 bases short and J 8 bases short, with 9 bases between. Germline CDR1 and CDR2: ENHRY and SYGVKD. The CDR3 has 12 residues. The CDR3 DNA sequence: TGTGCCATCAGTGAGACAGGGACAGAAGCTTTCTTT. It specifies CAISETGTEAFF.

The V gene is TRBV6-1, the J gene TRBJ2-3; TRBD2 matches 11 bases. The V segment lost 0 bases and the J segment 4 bases; nucleotides outside the gene matches: 3. Germline V gene data show CDR1 as MNHNS and CDR2 as SASEGT. The CDR3 consists of 16 residues. The CDR3 DNA sequence: TGTGCCAGCAGTGAAGCCTTAGCGGGAGGGTCAGATACGCAGTATTTT. It encodes CASSEALAGGSDTQYF.

The chain uses TRBV5-6 and TRBJ1-4; D gene unclear. Per the germline V gene, CDR1 is SGHDT and CDR2 is YYEEEE. The V end was cut by 0 bases, the J end by 5 bases, with 8 bases between. The CDR3 totals 14 residues. The CDR3 region has the DNA TGTGCCAGCAGCTTGGAAGGACTGAATGAAAAACTGTTTTTT. Translated: CASSLEGLNEKLFF.

This clone has only a few counts. This rearrangement joins TRBV5-1 to TRBJ2-2; perhaps TRBD2 as D (6 bases). V lost 1 base and J 7 bases, leaving 14 bases between the germline ends. This CDR3 has 15 amino acids. Germline assignment: CDR1 SGHRS and CDR2 YFSETQ. CDR3 region: CASSLLEGAGGELFF. The CDR3 DNA is TGCGCCAGCAGCTTGTTAGAGGGAGCGGGCGGGGAGCTGTTTTTT.

This rearrangement joins TRBV14 to TRBJ2-5; perhaps TRBD1 as D (6 bases). Trimming shortened V by 5 bases and J by 3 bases, and 16 bases separated the two germline ends. CDR1 SGHDN and CDR2 FVKESK come from the germline V gene. The CDR3 is 15 amino acids. The CDR3 coding sequence is TGTGCCAGCAGCGATCCTTGGGCAGGGGAAGAGACCCAGTACTTC. Translation gives CASSDPWAGEETQYF.

The genes are TRBV7-6 and TRBJ2-7; 7 bases map to TRBD1. The V and J ends lost 5 bases and 2 bases, in that order; junction bases with no gene match: 9. Germline V CDR1 and CDR2: SGHVS, FNYEAQ. The CDR3 totals 15 residues. The chain's CDR3 is CASSQGQSTAYEQYF. The CDR3 coding sequence is TGTGCCAGCAGCCAGGGACAGTCAACCGCCTACGAGCAGTACTTC.

The rearrangement uses TRBV7-2 and TRBJ1-5, with 8 bases fitting TRBD1. There are 14 residues in the CDR3. The V gene's germline CDR1 is SGHTA and CDR2 FQGNSA. Unmatched junction bases numbered 3, after V lost 4 bases and J lost 4 bases. The CDR3 spells CASSSGQVNQPQHF. CDR3 nucleotide sequence: TGTGCCAGCAGCTCGGGACAGGTGAATCAGCCCCAGCATTTT.

This sequence joins TRBV5-1 and TRBJ2-3; the match to TRBD2 covers 11 bases. The CDR3 runs to 17 residues. The J segment lost 1 base and the V segment lost 3 bases, leaving 7 bases of the junction unmatched. The germline gives CDR1 SGHRS, CDR2 YFSETQ. Written as DNA, the CDR3 is TGCGCCAGCAGCTCAAGGACTAGCGGGCTGGGCACAGATACGCAGTATTTT. It encodes CASSSRTSGLGTDTQYF. The full variable domain, its missing parts supplied by reference TRBV5-1 and TRBJ2-3, is KAGVTQTPRYLIKTRGQQVTLSCSPISGHRSVSWYQQTPGQGLQFLFEYFSETQRNKGNFPGRFSGRQFSNSRSEMNVSTLELGDSALYLCASSSRTSGLGTDTQYFGPGTRLTVL.

The chain is built from TRBV5-8 and TRBJ1-2, with TRBD1 matching over 7 bases. J lost 4 bases, V lost 0 bases, and 9 bases had no gene match. Germline CDR1 reads SGHTS; CDR2 reads YDEGEE. The CDR3 runs 16 residues. CDR3 amino acids: CASSLALTGQGYGYTF. CDR3 nucleotide sequence: TGTGCCAGCAGCTTGGCCCTGACAGGGCAGGGCTATGGCTACACCTTC.

The chain couples TRBV7-2 to TRBJ2-1, with D possibly matching TRBD2 (6 bases). Germline values: CDR1 SGHTA, CDR2 FQGNSA. The CDR3 runs 13 residues. The CDR3: CGGRTNSYNEQFF. In DNA, the CDR3 is TGTGGGGGACGGACTAACTCCTACAATGAGCAGTTCTTC.

The chain joins TRBV27 to TRBJ2-7; no firm D call. Germline V CDR1 and CDR2: MNHEY, SMNVEV (reference sequence). The germline V and J ends were trimmed by 2 bases and 5 bases, with 7 bases remaining between them. The CDR3 has 12 residues. The CDR3 DNA is TGTGCCAGCAGTTTAACCCGCGACGAGCAGTACTTC. It yields the protein CASSLTRDEQYF.

The chain links TRBV5-5 to TRBJ1-3; D is unclear. The CDR3 is 16 amino acids. Trimming cost V 1 base and J 0 bases, with 11 bases left between them. Germline-derived CDR1 and CDR2 are SGHKS and YYEKEE (reference sequence). The DNA for the CDR3 is TGTGCCAGCAGCTTGCCTCGTCCACTCTCTGGAAACACCATATATTTT. Its translation: CASSLPRPLSGNTIYF.

This clone has only a few counts. The chain has TRBV28 and TRBJ2-2, with 9 nucleotides matching TRBD2. CDR3 length: 15 residues. The V segment lost 7 bases and the J segment 8 bases; nucleotides outside the gene matches: 11. From germline, CDR1 is MDHEN and CDR2 SYDVKM. In DNA form, the CDR3 reads TGTGCCAGCAAAGGAGGCGGGAGGGCAGCGGGGGAGCTGTTTTTT. Amino acids: CASKGGGRAAGELFF. Looking up the rest from reference TRBV28 and TRBJ2-2 gives the full variable domain: DVKVTQSSRYLVKRTGEKVFLECVQDMDHENMFWYRQDPGLGLRLIYFSYDVKMKEKGDIPEGYSVSREKKERFSLILESASTNQTSMYLCASKGGGRAAGELFFGEGSRLTVL.

The rearrangement links TRBV7-9 to TRBJ2-5, with 7 bases identical to TRBD2. CDR3 length: 15 amino acids. V gave up 4 bases and J gave up 2 bases; unmatched junction bases: 7. Germline-derived CDR1 and CDR2 are SEHNR and FQNEAQ (reference sequence). The CDR3 DNA is TGTGCCAGCAGCTCGATCCCGGGAGGTCAAGAGACCCAGTACTTC. Translation gives CASSSIPGGQETQYF.